The count of the clone carrying this T cell receptor (beta chain) is one. Its antigen is unknown. From germline, CDR1 is SGHVS and CDR2 FQNEAQ. Deletions cut 5 bases from V and 0 bases from J, with 13 bases between. The CDR3 is 15 amino acids. These data belong to a study of lymphopenia after photon versus proton radiotherapy. Overall study findings and caveats: Photon-treated patients lost naive T cells and TCR diversity; proton-treated stayed stable. Oligoclonal CD8+ Temra expansion after nadir drove photon patients' diversity drop. Better survival with proton therapy was suggested as possible, not demonstrated.

TCRdb's copy holds only in-frame clones and misses some; the assay was immunoSEQ multiplex PCR. The sample shows more than 30,000 clones, about 84% of them seen only once. The genes are TRBV7-8 and TRBJ1-1, with D uncertain. The receptor was isolated from a man aged 45 to 65 with gastric cancer. The specimen was peripheral blood, collected from a patient treated with photon-based radiotherapy. The chain's CDR3 is CASSPWVRVNTEAFF. The CDR3 DNA reads TGTGCCAGCAGCCCGTGGGTCCGCGTGAACACTGAAGCTTTCTTT.